This T cell receptor delta chain was recovered during a study of gamma-delta T cells after stem cell transplantation. TCRdb re-called the RT-PCR reads via CATT. The sample yields fewer than 3,000 delta-chain clones, around 5.6% seen once. This clone was picked up a small number of times. A read error is possible here, since a much larger clone lies one base away. Germline CDR1 GEAIGNYY, CDR2 EKD. The CDR3 is 18 residues long. This TCR was recovered from a human donor. It is not recorded whose cells these are; they may come from a transplant donor. The specimen was gamma-delta T cells. The V call is TRDV2, the J call TRDJ3, with D possibly matching TRDD3 (5 bases). The CDR3 DNA reads as TGTGCCTGTGACCCCTTGGGAGACCAATCCTGGGACACCCGACAGGTGTTTTTC. It specifies CACDPLGDQSWDTRQVFF.